Presented here are 5 T cell receptor beta chains from one specimen sequenced in a study of blood T cell repertoires in COVID-19. TCRdb's table, derived via immunoSEQ multiplex PCR, lists solely in-frame clones and lacks some. The sample lists tens of thousands of clones; roughly 84% were seen once. Sequencing was done on a sample of peripheral blood. These receptors were taken from a man at least 80 years old with active COVID-19.

The chain uses TRBV18 and TRBJ2-2; TRBD2 matches at 9 bases. Germline CDR1 and CDR2: KGHSH and LQKENI. The V gene end was trimmed by 5 bases and the J gene end by 2 bases; junction bases not matched to a gene: 3. The CDR3 runs to 15 residues. The CDR3 nucleotides are TGTGCCAGCTCATACCTAGCGGGAAACACCGGGGAGCTGTTTTTT. Residues: CASSYLAGNTGELFF.

This clone was picked up a small number of times. The V and J genes are TRBV14 and TRBJ2-1; TRBD1 is a possible D gene (6 bases). The CDR3 spans 17 residues. V was trimmed by 2 bases and J by 1 base, leaving 15 bases between them. Germline V gene sequence: CDR1 SGHDN, CDR2 FVKESK. The CDR3 sequence: CASSQYRLGQSYNEQFF. CDR3 DNA: TGTGCCAGCAGCCAATATCGCCTAGGACAGTCCTACAATGAGCAGTTCTTC.

This chain connects TRBV5-1 to TRBJ2-7; D perhaps matches TRBD1 (6 bases). In germline, CDR1 is SGHRS, CDR2 YFSETQ. V dropped 0 bases and J dropped 1 base, with 11 bases sitting between them. This CDR3 has 15 residues. The CDR3 coding sequence is TGCGCCAGCAGCTTGGAGGGGGTAGGTTCCTACGAGCAGTACTTC. This gives the protein CASSLEGVGSYEQYF.

The CDR3 protein is CASSPRGPITDTQYF. DNA of the CDR3: TGTGCCAGCAGCCCGCGGGGGCCAATAACAGATACGCAGTATTTT. The rearrangement links TRBV5-8 to TRBJ2-3, with TRBD2 as a possible D gene (7 bases). This CDR3 has 15 residues. The V end was cut by 4 bases, the J end by 3 bases, with 15 bases between. The germline CDR1 and CDR2 sequences are SGHTS and YDEGEE.

This chain joins TRBV9 and TRBJ2-7, with 8 bases fitting TRBD1. This CDR3 has 14 amino acids. Germline V gene lookup returns CDR1 SGDLS and CDR2 YYNGEE. With 4 bases clipped from V and 2 bases from J, the junction kept 5 bases outside the gene matches. This chain's CDR3 is CASSPTGDTYEQYF. The CDR3 DNA sequence: TGTGCCAGCAGCCCGACAGGGGATACCTACGAGCAGTACTTC.